This T cell receptor beta chain comes out of a study of naive and memory T cell subsets. Study-wide results and caveats: TCR abundance followed a power law differing between naive and memory subsets. Diversity fell and Gini index rose from naive through CM, EM, EMRA. Clonotypes are single alpha or beta chains, not paired receptors.

Trimming left V 4 bases short and J 0 bases short, with 8 bases between. CDR3 length equals 14 residues. Germline assignment: CDR1 SGHTA and CDR2 FQGNSA. This clonotype was seen repeatedly, ten times or more. The antigen is not known. The beta constant-region primer was an equimolar mix of two oligonucleotides covering TRBC1 and TRBC2. TCRdb reprocessed the UMI-ligation and nested PCR reads via MiXCR and lists one record per CDR3 protein. Here the sample spans 81,000 or so distinct CDR3 sequences, more than 6.5% being singletons. The TCR was taken from a human donor in good health. This chain joins TRBV7-2 and TRBJ2-3; D is undetermined. The sample taken for sequencing was central memory CD4+ T cells from blood. The CDR3 sequence: CASSSPSSTDTQYF. The CDR3 DNA sequence: TGTGCCAGCAGCTCCCCCAGCAGCACAGATACGCAGTATTTT.